Here is one T cell receptor beta chain with its context. What this receptor recognizes is not known. Base quality data are lacking; no much larger clone is found one base away. This specimen includes other DNA sequences encoding the same CDR3. Using the deep immunoSEQ assay, multiplex PCR amplified TCR CDR3 regions from genomic DNA. Extracted genomic DNA from each cell subset was distributed evenly across all wells of several immunoSEQ 96-well plates, and each plate was treated as a replicate. For sorted subsets, each replicate PCR was loaded with about 200 ng genomic DNA, equivalent to 30,000 or so T cell genomes. Purified libraries were quantified with a Qubit 3.0 fluorometer, sized on a Bioanalyzer 2100, and re-quantified with the KAPA Library Quantification kit. Every immunoSEQ 96-well plate was sequenced on a separate single-read 150-cycle Illumina NextSeq 550 flow cell. On the authors' methods: Because only junctional sequences without quality scores were contained in the immunoSEQ output, filtering matching that applied to full-length reads could not be performed. Sequences were annotated with PyIR, a Python wrapper for IgBLAST v1.9, using IMGT germline references to assign V/J genes and CDR3. Any read was removed if the V/J assignment was weak (E-value above 1e-6), the CDR3 was missing, or the read contained stop codons, out-of-frame junctions, or ambiguous translated residues. V3J clonotypes were defined as sequences sharing the same inferred V gene, J gene, and CDR3 amino acid sequence. Percentage overlap between repertoires was computed as shared unique clonotypes divided by the size of the smaller repertoire. RTK rarefaction, the Chao1 estimator, and Recon v2.1 estimates of unobserved clonotypes were used to assess repertoire richness. OLGA was used to compute generation probabilities for all TCRbeta clonotypes that the gDNA method yielded from several donors. Held by TCRdb, this immuneACCESS table contains in-frame sequences only and omits some clones. Under half of the omission traces to an unresolved V gene where checked; the cause of the rest is unknown. From that table come the V and J calls and clone size; the DNA was used to work out D and trimming. The sample table holds about 2.2 million clones, of which roughly 93% were seen once. The ten largest make up around 1.7% of the sample.

CD8 naive samples consisted of CD45RO-negative cells that were positively selected for CCR7, yielding a CD45RA+CCR7+ population without TemRA cells. Healthy HIV-negative adults with no recently reported acute infections or vaccinations were included as donors. All donors were Caucasian adults living in Nashville, Tennessee, USA. After blood collection by leukapheresis, PBMCs were isolated using Ficoll-Histopaque density gradient centrifugation and then cryopreserved in the vapor phase of liquid nitrogen. Analytical flow cytometry was used to check the purity and quantity of every magnetically sorted T cell population. Genomic DNA was isolated from every sorted fraction and measured by UV absorbance on a Nanodrop 2000c. The source of the sample is a study of shared clonotypes between healthy human individuals (TCRdb year 2020). About the full investigation: The cohort comprised a couple of women and three men aged 18 to 49 years. The study deeply sequenced blood TCR repertoires of five healthy adults to estimate repertoire size and the extent of clonotype sharing between individuals. Per donor, three plates each were used for CD4 naive and CD4 memory, two for CD8 naive, and one for CD8 memory. Leukapheresis yielded between about 0.9 and 9.5 billion PBMCs per donor. Different laboratories and diverse techniques were used to prepare libraries and sequence TCR repertoires, to increase sequencing depth and limit assay-specific biases. The paper's findings and limits, for the study overall: When a few donors were compared, the shared fraction of clonotypes was roughly 4.8% for naive CD4, around 3.5% for naive CD8, 2% to 2.5% for memory CD4, and roughly 0.43% for memory CD8. Incomplete sequencing was indicated by rarefaction of sorted-subset datasets, despite the large sequencing depth. Naive subsets generally had larger estimated clonotype richness than memory subsets. Compared with non-shared clonotypes, the clonotypes found in all four sorted-subset donors had higher generation probabilities. Based on pairwise subsampling, the degree of clonotype sharing among donors was expected to be affected by sequencing depth. Sampling was limited to blood, and TCR repertoires in tissue likely differ from TCR repertoires in blood. The genetic and exposure-history diversity represented was limited by the small number of donors.

The trim is 3 bases for V and 4 bases for J, with a gap of 10 bases between the germline ends. From the cysteine through the phenylalanine, the CDR3 covers 14 amino acids. Only the CDR3 portion is preserved as DNA: 42 bases, with reading frame beginning at the first base. CDR1 and CDR2, looked up from the germline V gene (reference sequence), are LNHDA and SQIVND. The sample was naive CD8+ T cells from PBMCs. Taken with the paper, the label for cell subset or site translates to: CD45RA+CCR7+. This TCR derives from a man between 18 and 35 years old in good health. Some clones in this sample may be carry-over from other donors' samples. The rearranged chain carries TRBV19 and TRBJ1-5; TRBD1 could be the D gene, as 5 bases match. CDR3 sequence: CASSIRGGNQPQHF. The nucleotide sequence is given as TGTGCCAGTAGTATTAGGGGCGGGAATCAGCCCCAGCATTTT.